The entry below describes one T cell receptor beta chain. These data come from a study of blood T cell repertoires in COVID-19. Whole-study context: Material from acute and convalescent COVID-19 was sourced from the United States, Italy and Spain. PBMCs, B-cell-depleted T cells, or T cells provided the cDNA or gDNA that made up the material.

Original processing methods: How many nucleated cells were present was estimated from reference gene primer amplification. The data were produced by immunoSEQ multiplex PCR, yet TCRdb's version contains in-frame clones alone and is incomplete. V and J calls and clone size are as listed in that table; D and trimming were resolved from the DNA. The table lists approximately 280,000 clones, roughly 91% of them singletons, with about 4.6% in the top ten. Germline V lookup: CDR1 SGDLS, CDR2 YYNGEE. V lost 4 bases, J lost 5 bases, and 9 bases stayed unmatched. This CDR3 comprises 16 residues. The receptor was derived from a man aged 40-55 years with acute or convalescent COVID-19. V is TRBV9 and J is TRBJ1-6, with 7 bases identical to TRBD1. Material: peripheral blood. The CDR3 sequence is CASSTDRVRDNSPLHF. CDR3 nucleotide sequence: TGTGCCAGCAGCACAGACAGGGTGAGAGATAATTCACCCCTCCACTTT.